The 29 T cell receptor beta chains in this list originate from one sample, sequenced in a study of tumor and adjacent non-tumor tissue in lung cancer. No cell sorting was done before RNA was extracted from the tissue. This non-tumor lung sample came from over 3 cm beyond the tumor edge. A modified ARM-PCR protocol with three rounds of nested PCR amplified TCRbeta. TCRdb re-derived calls from the multiplex PCR reads in MiXCR, one entry per CDR3 protein. Of tens of thousands of distinct CDR3 sequences listed, less than 70% are singletons. Specimen: distant non-tumor lung tissue. These receptors were collected from a woman between 70 and 85 years old with non-small cell lung cancer.

This clonotype was seen only a few times. Lacking the conserved final phenylalanine or tryptophan, this CDR3 likely reflects a read error. The rearrangement joins TRBV25-1 to TRBJ1-3; D unresolved. The germline gives CDR1 MGHDK, CDR2 SYGVNS. This CDR3 has 17 amino acids. This CDR3 is CASSEFAVRSSGSTIYS. CDR3 bases: TGTGCCAGCAGTGAATTCGCAGTTCGTAGCTCTGGAAGCACCATATATTCT.

This clonotype rates as medium-sized. V and J are TRBV29-1 and TRBJ1-1; D is uncertain. The V end was cut by 4 bases, the J end by 0 bases, with 12 bases between. Germline assignment: CDR1 SQVTM and CDR2 ANQGSEA. This CDR3 has 14 amino acids. CDR3 sequence reads: CSVVPSYVNTEAFF. The DNA of the CDR3 is TGCAGCGTTGTCCCGTCCTACGTGAACACTGAAGCTTTCTTT.

This clonotype has a handful of counts. A much larger clonotype is one base distant, so this may be a read error. V and J are TRBV7-9 and TRBJ2-7; D is possibly TRBD1 (5 bases). The CDR3 is 14 residues long. Germline-derived CDR1 and CDR2 are SEHNR and FQNEAQ (reference sequence). In DNA form, the CDR3 reads TGTGCCTGCAGCTTAGAACAGGCTGCCTGGGAGCAGTACTTC. This translates into CACSLEQAAWEQYF.

This clonotype was detected only a few times. J is TRBJ2-7 and V is TRBV6-5; D not certain. CDR3 length: 14 amino acids. V was trimmed by 8 bases and J by 3 bases, leaving 17 bases between them. Germline lookup yields CDR1 MNHEY and CDR2 SVGAGI. CDR3 region: CASGVGRLSYEQYV. The CDR3 coding sequence is TGTGCCAGCGGGGTAGGGCGGTTAAGCTACGAGCAGTACGTC.

Note on this clonotype: Compared with germline, one end of the junction differs, possibly owing to a read error. The gene calls are TRBV18 and TRBJ1-4, with D possibly TRBD1 on 6 matching bases. The CDR3 runs to 17 residues. Germline values: CDR1 KGHSH, CDR2 LQKENI. The CDR3 spells CDSSPTGGGSANEKLFF. The CDR3 bases are TGTGACAGCTCACCGACCGGGGGCGGTTCTGCTAATGAAAAACTGTTTTTT.

In the case of this clonotype: Since no conserved phenylalanine or tryptophan closes the CDR3, a read error is the likely cause. The DNA is omitted, as the CDR3 cannot be located on it reliably, and the CDR3 follows TCRdb's listing. The chain carries TRBV29-1 and TRBJ2-7; TRBD2, the table's D call, lacks a check against the DNA. Including both end residues, the CDR3 is 13 amino acids long. CDR1 and CDR2 from the germline V gene are SQVTM and ANQGSEA. CDR3 in amino acids: CSVRGGPMDEQYS.

For this clonotype: The junction shows a germline mismatch at one end, possibly a read error. The chain employs TRBV30 and TRBJ2-1; TRBD2 is a possible D gene (6 bases). Germline V gene sequence: CDR1 GTSNPN, CDR2 SVGIG (reference sequence). The CDR3 is 14 amino acids. CDR3 DNA sequence: TGTGCCGGACTAAATAGGATTTCCTACAATGAGCAGCTCTTC. Amino acids: CAGLNRISYNEQLF.

This clonotype was recorded at least ten times. The chain has TRBV6-5 and TRBJ2-7, with D uncertain. V was shortened by 0 bases and J by 0 bases, with 9 bases between the two germline ends. The CDR3 contains 15 residues. CDR1 and CDR2 from the germline V gene are MNHEY and SVGAGI. DNA of the CDR3: TGTGCCAGCAGTTACTCACACCTGAGCTCCTACGAGCAGTACTTC. It specifies CASSYSHLSSYEQYF.

V is TRBV4-1 and J is TRBJ2-3, with D maybe TRBD2 (6 bases). Trimming cost V 1 base and J 5 bases, with 16 bases left between them. The CDR3 extends over 16 amino acids. CDR1 is MGHRA and CDR2 is YSYEKL in the germline V gene. The CDR3 spells CASSQVHGLPGDTQYF. CDR3 in DNA: TGCGCCAGCAGCCAAGTACACGGACTACCTGGAGATACGCAGTATTTT.

This clonotype was seen more than once but under ten times. Mismatch with germline at one junction end may stem from a read error. The chain links TRBV28 to TRBJ2-3, with 7 bases lining up with TRBD2. Germline CDR1 is MDHEN and CDR2 is SYDVKM. The CDR3 has 17 residues. CDR3 DNA sequence: TGCGCCAGCAGAGACCTTCCCCGGGACTATAGGACAGATACGCAGTATTTT. It is translated as CASRDLPRDYRTDTQYF.

The chain links TRBV6-2 or TRBV6-3 to TRBJ2-7; D is uncertain. Trimming left V 8 bases short and J 7 bases short, with 9 bases between. This CDR3 has 10 amino acids. The germline V gene has CDR1 MNHEY and CDR2 SVGEGT. DNA of the CDR3: TGTGCCAGCGGGCCGCCTGAGCAGTACTTC. Protein: CASGPPEQYF.

The chain links TRBV20-1 to TRBJ1-5; D call uncertain. The CDR3 extends over 15 amino acids. Trimming stripped 0 bases from V and 7 bases from J, with 16 bases between. Germline assignment: CDR1 DFQATT and CDR2 SNEGSKA (reference sequence). CDR3 loop: CSAREGRETKQPQHF. The CDR3 bases are TGCAGTGCTAGAGAGGGGAGGGAAACGAAGCAGCCCCAGCATTTT.

Regarding this clonotype: Because the CDR3 is missing its conserved closing phenylalanine or tryptophan, this is likely a read error. No DNA is shown, since the ends of the CDR3 on it are uncertain; the CDR3 is the one TCRdb lists. The J gene is TRBJ2-1, the V gene TRBV6-6; the table's D call TRBD2 went unverified against the DNA. Germline V gene sequence: CDR1 MNHNY, CDR2 SVGAGI (reference sequence). The CDR3 extends over 14 residues, inclusive of both ends. CDR3 sequence reads: CASSVAGTFDEQLL.

To note about this clonotype: This clone may be a read error of a much larger clone one base away. The chain has TRBV5-4 and TRBJ2-7; either TRBD1 or TRBD2 may supply D (5 bases each). Germline V gene data show CDR1 as SGHNT and CDR2 as YYREEE (reference sequence). CDR3 length: 15 residues. The CDR3 coding sequence is TGTGCCAGCAGCCCCGGACAAGCGGTTACCTACGAGCATTACTTC. This translates into CASSPGQAVTYEHYF. The entire variable domain, with the rest obtained from reference TRBV5-4 and TRBJ2-7, is as follows: ETGVTQSPTHLIKTRGQQVTLRCSSQSGHNTVSWYQQALGQGPQFIFQYYREEENGRGNFPPRFSGLQFPNYSSELNVNALELDDSALYLCASSPGQAVTYEHYFGPGTRLTVT.

This clonotype was found once. The chain combines TRBV6-6 with TRBJ2-7, with D perhaps matching TRBD1 (6 bases). Trimming removed 6 bases from V and 4 bases from J, with 16 bases in between. In germline, CDR1 is MNHNY, CDR2 SVGAGI (reference sequence). The CDR3 is 14 residues long. The CDR3 nucleotides are TGTGCCAGCAGCACCGGGACATTTCCTTACGAGCAGTACTTC. Protein product: CASSTGTFPYEQYF.

As regards this clonotype: One end of the junction varies from germline; a read error may be responsible. The chain joins TRBV29-1 to TRBJ2-5, with 8 bases fitting TRBD2. Looked up from germline, CDR1 is SQVTM and CDR2 is ANQGSEA. The CDR3 extends over 16 amino acids. DNA of the CDR3: TGCAGTGTTGAAACACTGACTAGCGAGATTCAAGAGACCCAGTACTTC. This translates into CSVETLTSEIQETQYF.

As for this clonotype: A much larger clone is a single base away; this may be a read error. V usage is TRBV5-1 and J usage is TRBJ2-7, with 9 bases fitting TRBD2. Unmatched junction bases numbered 10, after V lost 5 bases and J lost 4 bases. The CDR3 is 15 amino acids. The germline gives CDR1 SGHRS, CDR2 YFSETQ. As DNA, the CDR3 is TGCGCCAGCAGACCCGGGGTAGCGGGGGTATACGAGCAGTACTTC. Translated, it gives CASRPGVAGVYEQYF.

On this clonotype itself: A much larger clone differs by one base, so this may be a read error. It is likely a read error, because the conserved phenylalanine at the end of the CDR3 is missing. V is TRBV12-3 or TRBV12-4 and J is TRBJ2-5; 9 nucleotides line up with TRBD1. This CDR3 comprises 14 residues. V gave up 6 bases and J gave up 4 bases; unmatched junction bases: 6. CDR3 amino acids: CASRKQGAPETQYL. The CDR3 DNA follows: TGTGCCAGCAGAAAACAGGGGGCTCCAGAGACCCAGTACCTC.

Comment on this clonotype: One junction end does not reproduce the germline sequence, and a read error may be involved. The genes are TRBV11-3 and TRBJ2-7; 9 nucleotides line up with TRBD1. This CDR3 spans 14 amino acids. Germline CDR1 is SGHNT and CDR2 is YENEEA. In DNA form, the CDR3 reads TGCGTCAGCAGCTTGGGGACAGGGAGCTACGAGCAGTACTTC. Translating it yields CVSSLGTGSYEQYF.

Turning to this clonotype: This clone may be a read error of a much larger clone one base away. This sequence joins TRBV28 and TRBJ2-7; D not resolved. The CDR3 sequence is 14 residues long. Trimming left V 8 bases short and J 9 bases short, with 23 bases between. CDR1 is MDHEN, CDR2 SYDVKM, per germline. The CDR3 protein is CASSRAYYCGAQYF. CDR3 nucleotide sequence: TGTGCCAGCTCAAGGGCCTACTACTGCGGTGCGCAGTACTTC.

Note on this clonotype: A clone one base away is much larger, so this may be a read error. The chain joins TRBV28 to TRBJ2-6; D ambiguous. Trimming cost V 3 bases and J 0 bases, with 6 bases left between them. The CDR3 has 15 amino acids. Germline assignment: CDR1 MDHEN and CDR2 SYDVKM. CDR3 bases: TGTGCCAGCAGTTTCGTAGCCTCTGGGGCCAACGTCCTGACTTTC. This encodes CASSFVASGANVLTF.

J is TRBJ1-2 and V is TRBV5-4, with D tentatively TRBD1 (6 bases). Deletions cut 0 bases from V and 7 bases from J, with 16 bases between. From germline, CDR1 is SGHNT and CDR2 YYREEE (reference sequence). This CDR3 is 15 amino acids long. CDR3 sequence: CASSLGGARMAGYTF. The CDR3 bases are TGTGCCAGCAGCTTGGGGGGGGCCAGGATGGCTGGCTACACCTTC.

In regard to this clonotype: The germline gene is not matched at one end of the junction; a read error may be the cause. The V call is TRBV10-2, the J call TRBJ1-1; D is unresolved. CDR3 length: 15 residues. Germline CDR1 WSHSY, CDR2 SAAADI. The CDR3 sequence is CASSERSTLNSEAFF. CDR3 DNA: TGCGCCAGCAGTGAGCGGAGCACTCTGAACAGTGAAGCATTCTTT.

Regarding this clonotype: This may come from a read error, since a much larger clone is one base off. J is TRBJ2-3 and V is TRBV5-1; 10 bases fit TRBD1. The CDR3 has 14 amino acids. Germline lookup yields CDR1 SGHRS and CDR2 YFSETQ. V shed 6 bases and J 6 bases; nucleotides not matched to a gene: 7. DNA for the CDR3: TGCGCCAGCATCCTGGGGACAGGGGTGGATACGCAGTATTTT. The encoded protein is CASILGTGVDTQYF.

A word on this clonotype: A clone one base away is much larger, so this may be a read error. This chain uses TRBV4-1 with TRBJ1-5; D remains unclear. The CDR3 runs 14 residues. Germline assignment: CDR1 MGHRA and CDR2 YSYEKL. CDR3 in DNA: TGCGCCAGCAACCAAGATATAAGAAATCAGCCCCAGCATTTT. This gives the protein CASNQDIRNQPQHF.

V is TRBV29-1 and J is TRBJ2-1, with D maybe TRBD1 (5 bases). CDR1 is SQVTM, CDR2 ANQGSEA, per germline. Trimming removed 5 bases from V and 5 bases from J, with 10 bases in between. This CDR3 has 12 amino acids. The CDR3 DNA is TGCAGCGTTAGACAGAAAAACAATGAGCAGTTCTTC. Its protein product is CSVRQKNNEQFF.

The rearrangement uses TRBV28 and TRBJ2-7, with D possibly being TRBD2 (5 bases). V lost 2 bases and J lost 7, with 9 bases in between. The germline V gene encodes CDR1 MDHEN and CDR2 SYDVKM. This CDR3 contains 12 residues. DNA for the CDR3: TGTGCCAGCAGTTTAAACGCGGGTGAGCAGTACTTC. Protein product: CASSLNAGEQYF.

This clonotype was picked up many times. The rearrangement uses TRBV12-3 or TRBV12-4 and TRBJ1-1; D remains unclear. V was cut by 3 bases and J by 4 bases, with 9 bases left in between. CDR3 length: 13 residues. The CDR3: CASSLETGTEAFF. Written as DNA, the CDR3 is TGTGCCAGCAGTTTGGAGACTGGCACTGAAGCTTTCTTT.

Comments on this clonotype: Mismatch with germline at one junction end may stem from a read error. V is TRBV6-1 and J is TRBJ2-3, with 10 positions matching TRBD1. From germline, CDR1 is MNHNS and CDR2 SASEGT. The CDR3 loop spans 15 amino acids. The CDR3 region is CASRYNRDRGDRQYF. The CDR3 DNA follows: TGTGCCAGCAGATACAACCGGGACAGGGGAGATAGGCAGTATTTT.